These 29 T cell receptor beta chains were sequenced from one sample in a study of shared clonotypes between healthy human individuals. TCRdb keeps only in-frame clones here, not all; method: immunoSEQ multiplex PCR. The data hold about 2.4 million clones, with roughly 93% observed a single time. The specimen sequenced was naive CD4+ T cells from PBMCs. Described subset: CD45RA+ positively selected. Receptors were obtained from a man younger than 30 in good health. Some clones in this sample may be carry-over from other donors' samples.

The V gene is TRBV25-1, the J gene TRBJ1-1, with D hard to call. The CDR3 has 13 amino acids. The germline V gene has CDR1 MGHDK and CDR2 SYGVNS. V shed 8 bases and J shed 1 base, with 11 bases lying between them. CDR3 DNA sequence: TGTGCCAGCGTTGCCACAAGGAACACTGAAGCTTTCTTT. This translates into CASVATRNTEAFF.

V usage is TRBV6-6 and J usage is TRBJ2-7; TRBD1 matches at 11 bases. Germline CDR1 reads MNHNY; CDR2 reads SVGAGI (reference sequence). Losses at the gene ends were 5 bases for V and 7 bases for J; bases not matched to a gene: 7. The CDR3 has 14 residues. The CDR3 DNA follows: TGTGCCAGCAGTCTGGGACAGGGGGTGTGGGAGCAGTACTTC. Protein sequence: CASSLGQGVWEQYF.

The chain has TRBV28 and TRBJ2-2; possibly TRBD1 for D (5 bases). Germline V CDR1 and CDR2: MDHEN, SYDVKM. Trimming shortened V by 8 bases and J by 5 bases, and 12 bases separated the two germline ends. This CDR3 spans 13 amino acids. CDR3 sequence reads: CASVGQGTGELFF. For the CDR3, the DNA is TGTGCCAGCGTAGGGCAGGGAACCGGGGAGCTGTTTTTT.

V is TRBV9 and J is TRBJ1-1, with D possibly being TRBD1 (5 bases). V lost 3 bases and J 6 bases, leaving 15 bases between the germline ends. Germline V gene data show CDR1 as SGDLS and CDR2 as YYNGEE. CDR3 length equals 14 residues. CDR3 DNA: TGTGCCAGCAGCGCCAGGGTCGGGGCAGCTGAAGCTTTCTTT. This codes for CASSARVGAAEAFF.

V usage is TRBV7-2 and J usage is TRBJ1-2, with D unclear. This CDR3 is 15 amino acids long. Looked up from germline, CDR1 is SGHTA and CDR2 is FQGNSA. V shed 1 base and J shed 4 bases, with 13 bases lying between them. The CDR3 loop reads CASSLESAYSYGYTF. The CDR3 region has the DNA TGTGCCAGCAGCTTAGAAAGTGCATACTCCTATGGCTACACCTTC.

The CDR3 spells CASSLDGTNQPQHF. CDR3 nucleotides: TGTGCCAGCAGCTTAGATGGGACCAATCAGCCCCAGCATTTT. This rearrangement joins TRBV7-2 to TRBJ1-5; weak D call: TRBD1 (5 bases). Germline CDR1 is SGHTA and CDR2 is FQGNSA. CDR3 length: 14 amino acids. V was trimmed by 1 base and J by 3 bases, leaving 7 bases between them.

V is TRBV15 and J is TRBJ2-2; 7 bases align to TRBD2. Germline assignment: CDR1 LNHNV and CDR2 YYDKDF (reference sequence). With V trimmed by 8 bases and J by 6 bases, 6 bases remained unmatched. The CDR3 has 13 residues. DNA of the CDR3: TGTGCCACCGGACTAGGACCGGCCGGGGAGCTGTTTTTT. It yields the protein CATGLGPAGELFF. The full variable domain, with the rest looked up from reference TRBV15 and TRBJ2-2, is DAMVIQNPRYQVTQFGKPVTLSCSQTLNHNVMYWYQQKSSQAPKLLFHYYDKDFNNEADTPDNFQSRRPNTSFCFLDIRSPGLGDTAMYLCATGLGPAGELFFGEGSRLTVL.

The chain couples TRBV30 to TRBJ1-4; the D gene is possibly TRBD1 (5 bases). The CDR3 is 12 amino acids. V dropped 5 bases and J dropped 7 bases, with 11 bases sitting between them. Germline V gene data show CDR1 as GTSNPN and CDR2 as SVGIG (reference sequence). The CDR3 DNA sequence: TGTGCCTGGGGCCGGGACGCTGAAAAACTGTTTTTT. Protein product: CAWGRDAEKLFF.

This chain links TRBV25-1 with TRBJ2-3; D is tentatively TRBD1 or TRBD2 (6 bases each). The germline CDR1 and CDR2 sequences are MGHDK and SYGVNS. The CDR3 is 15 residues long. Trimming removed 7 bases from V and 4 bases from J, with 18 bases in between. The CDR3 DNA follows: TGTGCCAGCACCCCGGGGGCCGAGGGCGCAGATACGCAGTATTTT. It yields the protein CASTPGAEGADTQYF. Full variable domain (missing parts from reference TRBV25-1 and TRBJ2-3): EADIYQTPRYLVIGTGKKITLECSQTMGHDKMYWYQQDPGMELHLIHYSYGVNSTEKGDLSSESTVSRIRTEHFPLTLESARPSHTSQYLCASTPGAEGADTQYFGPGTRLTVL.

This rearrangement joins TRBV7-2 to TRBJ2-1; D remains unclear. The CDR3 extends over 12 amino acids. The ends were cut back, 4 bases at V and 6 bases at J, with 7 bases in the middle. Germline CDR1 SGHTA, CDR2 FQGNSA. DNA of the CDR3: TGTGCCAGCAGCTGGTTGGGCAATGAGCAGTTCTTC. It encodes CASSWLGNEQFF.

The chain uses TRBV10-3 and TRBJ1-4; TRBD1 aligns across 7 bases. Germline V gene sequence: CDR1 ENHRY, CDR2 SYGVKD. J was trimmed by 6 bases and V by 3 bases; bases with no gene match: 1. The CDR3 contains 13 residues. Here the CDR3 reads CAISDRGDEKLFF. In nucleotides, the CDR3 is TGTGCCATCAGTGACAGGGGGGATGAAAAACTGTTTTTT.

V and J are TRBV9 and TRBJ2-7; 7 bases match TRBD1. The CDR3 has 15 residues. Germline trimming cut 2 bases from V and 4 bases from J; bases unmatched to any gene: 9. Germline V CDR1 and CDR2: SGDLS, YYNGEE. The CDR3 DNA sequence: TGTGCCAGCAGCGTTTCCGGGACAGTTGGGTACGAGCAGTACTTC. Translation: CASSVSGTVGYEQYF. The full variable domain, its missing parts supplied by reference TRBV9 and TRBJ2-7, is DSGVTQTPKHLITATGQRVTLRCSPRSGDLSVYWYQQSLDQGLQFLIQYYNGEERAKGNILERFSAQQFPDLHSELNLSSLELGDSALYFCASSVSGTVGYEQYFGPGTRLTVT.

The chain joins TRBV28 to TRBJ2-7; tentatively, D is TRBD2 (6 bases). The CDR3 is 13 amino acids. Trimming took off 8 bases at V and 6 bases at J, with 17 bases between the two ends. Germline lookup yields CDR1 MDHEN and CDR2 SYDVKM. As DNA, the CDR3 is TGTGCCAGCGGGGGACTTCCGCTTGGCGAGCAGTACTTC. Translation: CASGGLPLGEQYF.

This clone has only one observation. As DNA, the CDR3 is TGTGCCAGCAGCTTGGAACCGGGGGTGACCTACGAGCAGTACTTC. Protein: CASSLEPGVTYEQYF. The chain joins TRBV5-5 to TRBJ2-7; maybe TRBD2 (6 bases). CDR1 is SGHKS, CDR2 YYEKEE, per germline (reference sequence). The CDR3 is 15 amino acids. V was shortened by 0 bases and J by 2 bases, with 12 bases between the two germline ends.

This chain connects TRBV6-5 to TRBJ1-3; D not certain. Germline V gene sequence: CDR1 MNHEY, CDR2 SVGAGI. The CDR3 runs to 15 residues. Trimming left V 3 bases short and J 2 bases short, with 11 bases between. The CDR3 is CASSYGISPGNTIYF. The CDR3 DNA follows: TGTGCCAGCAGTTATGGGATCTCCCCTGGAAACACCATATATTTT.

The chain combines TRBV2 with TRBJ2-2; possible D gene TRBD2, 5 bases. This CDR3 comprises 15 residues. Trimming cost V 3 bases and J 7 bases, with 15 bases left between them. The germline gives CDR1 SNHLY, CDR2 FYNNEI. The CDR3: CASSEQLATSGELFF. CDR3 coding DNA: TGTGCCAGCAGTGAGCAGCTAGCTACTAGCGGGGAGCTGTTTTTT.

CDR3 protein: CASSVIATDRDRWGGNRPQHF. DNA for the CDR3: TGTGCCAGCAGTGTAATCGCGACCGATCGGGACCGTTGGGGGGGAAATCGCCCCCAGCATTTT. This chain links TRBV2 with TRBJ1-5, with D possibly being TRBD1 (5 bases). Germline values: CDR1 SNHLY, CDR2 FYNNEI. The CDR3 loop spans 21 amino acids. The V end was cut by 4 bases, the J end by 10 bases, with 38 bases between.

The CDR3 DNA is TGTGCCAGCAACTCCCCCTCGAGCTGGACCCAGTACTTC. This sequence encodes CASNSPSSWTQYF. The chain has TRBV6-5 and TRBJ2-5, with D uncertain. CDR3 size: 13 residues. The germline V and J ends were trimmed by 7 bases and 7 bases, with 16 bases remaining between them. The germline gives CDR1 MNHEY, CDR2 SVGAGI.

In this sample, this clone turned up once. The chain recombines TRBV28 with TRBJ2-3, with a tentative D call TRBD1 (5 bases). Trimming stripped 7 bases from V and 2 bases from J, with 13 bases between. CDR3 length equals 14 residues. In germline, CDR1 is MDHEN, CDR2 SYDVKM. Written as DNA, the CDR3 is TGTGCCAGCACCCCAGACAGATTCACAGATACGCAGTATTTT. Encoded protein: CASTPDRFTDTQYF. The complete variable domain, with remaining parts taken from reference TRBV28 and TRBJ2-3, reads DVKVTQSSRYLVKRTGEKVFLECVQDMDHENMFWYRQDPGLGLRLIYFSYDVKMKEKGDIPEGYSVSREKKERFSLILESASTNQTSMYLCASTPDRFTDTQYFGPGTRLTVL.

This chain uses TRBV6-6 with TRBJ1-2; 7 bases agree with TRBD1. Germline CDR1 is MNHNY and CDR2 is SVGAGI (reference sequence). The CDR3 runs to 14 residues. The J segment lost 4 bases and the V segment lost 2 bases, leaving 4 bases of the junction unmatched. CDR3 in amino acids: CASSYTGVSYGYTF. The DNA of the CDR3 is TGTGCCAGCAGTTACACAGGGGTTAGCTATGGCTACACCTTC.

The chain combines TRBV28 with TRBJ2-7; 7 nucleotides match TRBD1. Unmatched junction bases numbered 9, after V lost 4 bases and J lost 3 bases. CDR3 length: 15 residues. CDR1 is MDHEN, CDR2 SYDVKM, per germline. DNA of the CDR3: TGTGCCAGCAGTTCTTTGACAGGGAGTCTCTACGAGCAGTACTTC. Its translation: CASSSLTGSLYEQYF.

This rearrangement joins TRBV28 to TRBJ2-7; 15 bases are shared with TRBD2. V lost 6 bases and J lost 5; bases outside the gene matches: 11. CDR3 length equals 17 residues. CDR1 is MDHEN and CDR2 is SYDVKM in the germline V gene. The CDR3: CASSLGLAGGPPHEQYF. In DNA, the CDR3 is TGTGCCAGCAGCCTTGGACTAGCGGGAGGGCCCCCTCACGAGCAGTACTTC.

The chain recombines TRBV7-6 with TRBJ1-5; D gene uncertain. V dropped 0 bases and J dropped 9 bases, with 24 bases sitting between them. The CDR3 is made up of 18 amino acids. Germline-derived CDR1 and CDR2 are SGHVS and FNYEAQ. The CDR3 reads CASSLAPGEGPQGRPQHF. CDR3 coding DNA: TGTGCCAGCAGCTTAGCCCCCGGGGAGGGCCCCCAAGGGAGGCCCCAGCATTTT. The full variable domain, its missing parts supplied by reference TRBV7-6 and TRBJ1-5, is GAGVSQSPRYKVTKRGQDVALRCDPISGHVSLYWYRQALGQGPEFLTYFNYEAQQDKSGLPNDRFSAERPEGSISTLTIQRTEQRDSAMYRCASSLAPGEGPQGRPQHFGDGTRLSIL.

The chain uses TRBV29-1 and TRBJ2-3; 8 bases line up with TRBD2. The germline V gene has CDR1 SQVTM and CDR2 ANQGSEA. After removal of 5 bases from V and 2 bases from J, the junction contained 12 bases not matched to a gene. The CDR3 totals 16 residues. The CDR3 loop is CSVYRGTSGPTDTQYF. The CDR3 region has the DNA TGCAGCGTTTATAGGGGAACTAGCGGCCCCACAGATACGCAGTATTTT.

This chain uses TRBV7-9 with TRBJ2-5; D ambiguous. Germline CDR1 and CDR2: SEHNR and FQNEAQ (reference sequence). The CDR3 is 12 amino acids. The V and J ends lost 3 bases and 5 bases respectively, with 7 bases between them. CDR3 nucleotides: TGTGCCAGCAGCTTGCTAGTGGAGACCCAGTACTTC. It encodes CASSLLVETQYF.

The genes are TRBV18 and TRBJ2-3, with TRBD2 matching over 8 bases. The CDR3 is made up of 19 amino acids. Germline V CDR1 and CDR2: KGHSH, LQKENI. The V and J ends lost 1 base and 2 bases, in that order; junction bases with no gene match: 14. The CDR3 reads CASSPREVSREVPTDTQYF. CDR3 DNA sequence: TGTGCCAGCTCACCACGTGAGGTCTCGCGGGAGGTCCCCACAGATACGCAGTATTTT.

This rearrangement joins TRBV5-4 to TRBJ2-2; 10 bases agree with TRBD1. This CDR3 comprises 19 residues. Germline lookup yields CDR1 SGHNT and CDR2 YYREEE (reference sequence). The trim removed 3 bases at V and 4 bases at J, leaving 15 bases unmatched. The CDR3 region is CASSSPGTGATWGTGELFF. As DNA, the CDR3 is TGTGCCAGCAGCTCCCCCGGGACAGGGGCCACCTGGGGCACCGGGGAGCTGTTTTTT.

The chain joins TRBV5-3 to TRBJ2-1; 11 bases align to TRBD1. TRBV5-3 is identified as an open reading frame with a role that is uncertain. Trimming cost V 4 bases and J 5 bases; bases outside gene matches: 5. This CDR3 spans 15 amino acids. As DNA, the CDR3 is TGTGCCAGAAGCCCTGGGGACAGGGGGAACAATGAGCAGTTCTTC. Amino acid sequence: CARSPGDRGNNEQFF.

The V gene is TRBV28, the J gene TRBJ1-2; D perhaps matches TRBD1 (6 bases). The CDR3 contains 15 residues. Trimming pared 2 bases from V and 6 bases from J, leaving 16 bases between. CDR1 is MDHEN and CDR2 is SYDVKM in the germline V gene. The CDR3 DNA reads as TGTGCCAGCAGTTTAGGGGGGGCGCAGAGTCATGGCTACACCTTC. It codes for CASSLGGAQSHGYTF.